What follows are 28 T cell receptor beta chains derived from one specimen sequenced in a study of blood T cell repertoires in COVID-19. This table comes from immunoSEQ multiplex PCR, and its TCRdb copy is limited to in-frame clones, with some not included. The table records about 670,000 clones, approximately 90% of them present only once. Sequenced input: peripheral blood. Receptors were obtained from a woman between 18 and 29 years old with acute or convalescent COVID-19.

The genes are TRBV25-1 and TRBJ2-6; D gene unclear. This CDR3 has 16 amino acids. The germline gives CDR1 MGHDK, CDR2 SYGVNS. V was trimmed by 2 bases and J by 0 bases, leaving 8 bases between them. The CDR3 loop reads CASSEKGVSGANVLTF. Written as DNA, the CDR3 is TGTGCCAGCAGTGAAAAAGGAGTCTCTGGGGCCAACGTCCTGACTTTC.

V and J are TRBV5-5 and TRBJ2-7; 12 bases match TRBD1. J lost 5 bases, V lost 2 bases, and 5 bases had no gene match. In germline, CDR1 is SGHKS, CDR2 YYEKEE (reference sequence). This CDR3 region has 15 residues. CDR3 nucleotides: TGTGCCAGCAGCTTTGGGACAGGGGGCGTGGACGAGCAGTACTTC. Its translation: CASSFGTGGVDEQYF.

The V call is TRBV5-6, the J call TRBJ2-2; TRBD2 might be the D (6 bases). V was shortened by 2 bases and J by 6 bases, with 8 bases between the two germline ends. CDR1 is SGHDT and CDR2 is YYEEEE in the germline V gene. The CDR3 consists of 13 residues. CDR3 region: CASSFGRPGELFF. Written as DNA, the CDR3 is TGTGCCAGCAGCTTCGGGAGACCCGGGGAGCTGTTTTTT.

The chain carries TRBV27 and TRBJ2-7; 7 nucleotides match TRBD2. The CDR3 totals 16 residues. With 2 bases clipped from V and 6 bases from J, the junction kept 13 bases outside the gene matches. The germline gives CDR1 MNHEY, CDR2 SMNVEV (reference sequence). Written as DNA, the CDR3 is TGTGCCAGCAGTTTAGGTGGTACTAGCGCGTTGTTCGAGCAGTACTTC. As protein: CASSLGGTSALFEQYF.

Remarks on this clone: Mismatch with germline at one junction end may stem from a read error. CDR3 nucleotides: TGTGCCAGCAGTCAACGGACAGGGCTGTTCCCTTCTTTT. It codes for CASSQRTGLFPSF. This chain links TRBV12-3 or TRBV12-4 with TRBJ1-1, with 8 bases that match TRBD1. This CDR3 is built from 13 residues.

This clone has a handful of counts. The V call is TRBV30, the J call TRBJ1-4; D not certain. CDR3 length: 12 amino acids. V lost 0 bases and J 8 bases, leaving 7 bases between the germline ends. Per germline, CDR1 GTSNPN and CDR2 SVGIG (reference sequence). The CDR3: CAWSVAGEKLFF. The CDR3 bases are TGTGCCTGGAGTGTAGCGGGGGAAAAACTGTTTTTT.

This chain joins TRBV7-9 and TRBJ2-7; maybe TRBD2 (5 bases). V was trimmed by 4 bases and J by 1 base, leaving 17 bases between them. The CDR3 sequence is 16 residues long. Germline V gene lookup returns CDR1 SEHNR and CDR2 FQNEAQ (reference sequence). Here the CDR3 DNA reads TGTGCCAGCAGCTCCGGAGGTCAGCGGATATCCTACGAGCAGTACTTC. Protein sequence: CASSSGGQRISYEQYF.

In DNA, the CDR3 is TGTGCCAGCAGCCAAGAAGGAACAGGGGGCGCAGATACGCAGTATTTT. It translates to CASSQEGTGGADTQYF. This sequence joins TRBV3-1 (or the pseudogene TRBV3-2) and TRBJ2-3, with 9 bases that match TRBD1. Germline CDR1 and CDR2: LGHDT and YNNKEL (reference sequence). CDR3 size: 16 residues. V dropped 0 bases and J dropped 4; count of bases not matched to a gene: 5.

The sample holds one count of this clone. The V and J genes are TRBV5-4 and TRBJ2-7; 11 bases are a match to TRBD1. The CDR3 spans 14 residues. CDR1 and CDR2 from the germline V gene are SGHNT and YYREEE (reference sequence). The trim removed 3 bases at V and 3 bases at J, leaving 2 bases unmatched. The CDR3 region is CASSYGTGGYEQYF. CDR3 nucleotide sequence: TGTGCCAGCAGCTATGGGACAGGGGGCTACGAGCAGTACTTC.

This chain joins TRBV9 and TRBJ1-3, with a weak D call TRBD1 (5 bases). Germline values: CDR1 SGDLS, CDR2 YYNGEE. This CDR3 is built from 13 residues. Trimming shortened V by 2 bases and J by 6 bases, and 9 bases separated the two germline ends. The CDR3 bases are TGTGCCAGCAGCGTCGGAGGGGAAAACACCATATATTTT. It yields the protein CASSVGGENTIYF.

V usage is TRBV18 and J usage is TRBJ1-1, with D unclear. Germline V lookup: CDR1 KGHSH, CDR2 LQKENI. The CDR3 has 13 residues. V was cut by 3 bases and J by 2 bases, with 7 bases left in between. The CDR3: CASSPSLNTEAFF. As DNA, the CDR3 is TGTGCCAGCTCACCCTCTCTAAACACTGAAGCTTTCTTT.

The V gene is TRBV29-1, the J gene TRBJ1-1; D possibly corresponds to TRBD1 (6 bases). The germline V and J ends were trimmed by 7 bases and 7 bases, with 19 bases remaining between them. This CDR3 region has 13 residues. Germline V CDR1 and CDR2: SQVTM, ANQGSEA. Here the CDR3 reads CSAPQAGVGEAFF. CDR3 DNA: TGCAGCGCTCCCCAGGCAGGGGTTGGTGAAGCTTTCTTT.

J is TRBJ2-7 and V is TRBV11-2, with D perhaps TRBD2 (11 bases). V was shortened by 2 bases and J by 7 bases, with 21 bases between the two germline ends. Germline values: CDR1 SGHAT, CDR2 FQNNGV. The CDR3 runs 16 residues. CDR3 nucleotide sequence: TGTGCCAGCAGCTTACTCAGACTAGCGGGACAGGGGGAGCAGTACTTC. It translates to CASSLLRLAGQGEQYF.

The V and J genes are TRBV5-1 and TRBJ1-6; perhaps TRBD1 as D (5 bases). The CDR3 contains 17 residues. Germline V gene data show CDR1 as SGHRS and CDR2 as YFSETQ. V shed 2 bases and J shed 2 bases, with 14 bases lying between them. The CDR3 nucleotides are TGCGCCAGCAGCTTCAGGGCTTCGGGCCCCTATAATTCACCCCTCCACTTT. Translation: CASSFRASGPYNSPLHF.

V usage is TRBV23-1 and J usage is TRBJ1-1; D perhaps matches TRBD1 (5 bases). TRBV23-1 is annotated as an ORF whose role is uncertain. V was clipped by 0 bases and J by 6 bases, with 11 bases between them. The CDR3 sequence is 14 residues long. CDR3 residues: CASSQSGGAAEAFF. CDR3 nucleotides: TGCGCCAGCAGTCAATCGGGGGGAGCGGCTGAAGCTTTCTTT.

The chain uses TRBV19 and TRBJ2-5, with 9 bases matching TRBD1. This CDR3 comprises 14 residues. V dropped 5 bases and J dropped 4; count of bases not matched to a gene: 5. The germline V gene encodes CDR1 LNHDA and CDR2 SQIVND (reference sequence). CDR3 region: CASSPGTGRETQYF. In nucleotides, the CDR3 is TGTGCCAGTAGTCCGGGGACAGGGCGAGAGACCCAGTACTTC.

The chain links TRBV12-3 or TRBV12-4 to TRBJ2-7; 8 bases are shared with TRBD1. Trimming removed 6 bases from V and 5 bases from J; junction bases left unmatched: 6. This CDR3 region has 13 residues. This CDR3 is CASSPNRGDEQYF. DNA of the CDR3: TGTGCCAGCAGCCCCAACAGGGGGGACGAGCAGTACTTC.

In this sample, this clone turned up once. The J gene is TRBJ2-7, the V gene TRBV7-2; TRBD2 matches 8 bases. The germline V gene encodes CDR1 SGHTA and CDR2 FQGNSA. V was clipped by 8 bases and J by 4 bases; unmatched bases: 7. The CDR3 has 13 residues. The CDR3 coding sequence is TGTGCCAGCCTGGCGGGGGGTGAGTACGAGCAGTACTTC. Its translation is CASLAGGEYEQYF.

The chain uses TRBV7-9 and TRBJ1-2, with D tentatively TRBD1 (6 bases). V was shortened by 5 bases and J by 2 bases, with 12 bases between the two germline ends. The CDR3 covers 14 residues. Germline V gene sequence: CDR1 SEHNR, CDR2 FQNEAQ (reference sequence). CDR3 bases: TGTGCCAGCAGCACCGGGACACCAAACTATGGCTACACCTTC. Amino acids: CASSTGTPNYGYTF.

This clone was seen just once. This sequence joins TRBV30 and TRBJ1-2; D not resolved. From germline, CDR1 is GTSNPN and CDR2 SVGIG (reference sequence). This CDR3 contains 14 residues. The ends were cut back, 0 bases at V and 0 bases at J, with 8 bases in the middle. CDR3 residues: CAWSVTVANYGYTF. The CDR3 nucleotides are TGTGCCTGGAGTGTCACAGTAGCTAACTATGGCTACACCTTC. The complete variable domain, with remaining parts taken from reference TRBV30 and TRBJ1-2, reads SQTIHQWPATLVQPVGSPLSLECTVEGTSNPNLYWYRQAAGRGLQLLFYSVGIGQISSEVPQNLSASRPQDRQFILSSKKLLLSDSGFYLCAWSVTVANYGYTFGSGTRLTVV.

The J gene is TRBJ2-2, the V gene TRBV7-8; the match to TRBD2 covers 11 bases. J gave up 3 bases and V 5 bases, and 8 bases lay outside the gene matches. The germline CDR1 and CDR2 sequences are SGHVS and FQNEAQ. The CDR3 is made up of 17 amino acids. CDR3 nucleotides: TGTGCCAGCAGCGCACGACTAGCGGGGTCTTACACCGGGGAGCTGTTTTTT. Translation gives CASSARLAGSYTGELFF.

CDR3 loop: CASSSGTSGGLAKNIQYF. The CDR3 DNA is TGTGCCAGCAGTTCCGGGACTAGCGGGGGTCTAGCCAAAAACATTCAGTACTTC. This chain connects TRBV27 to TRBJ2-4; 14 bases are a match to TRBD2. CDR1 and CDR2 (germline): MNHEY, SMNVEV (reference sequence). The CDR3 is 18 residues long. The ends lost 4 bases at V and 0 bases at J; junction bases unmatched: 5.

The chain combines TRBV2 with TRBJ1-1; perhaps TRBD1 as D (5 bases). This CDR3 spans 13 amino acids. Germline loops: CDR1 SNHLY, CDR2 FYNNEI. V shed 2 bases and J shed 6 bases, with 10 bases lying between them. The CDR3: CASSEFREAEAFF. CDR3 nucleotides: TGTGCCAGCAGTGAATTCAGGGAGGCTGAAGCTTTCTTT.

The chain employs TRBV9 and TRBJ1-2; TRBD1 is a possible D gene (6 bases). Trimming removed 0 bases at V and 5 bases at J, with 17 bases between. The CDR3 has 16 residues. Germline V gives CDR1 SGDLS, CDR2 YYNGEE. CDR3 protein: CASSVGGFGTSYGYTF. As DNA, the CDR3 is TGTGCCAGCAGCGTAGGGGGGTTCGGGACATCATATGGCTACACCTTC.

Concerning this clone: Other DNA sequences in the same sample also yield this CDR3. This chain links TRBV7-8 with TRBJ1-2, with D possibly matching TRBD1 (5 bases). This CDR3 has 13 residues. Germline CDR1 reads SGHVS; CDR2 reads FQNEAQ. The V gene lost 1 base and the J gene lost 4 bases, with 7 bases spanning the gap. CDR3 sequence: CASSLGDSYGYTF. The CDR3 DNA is TGTGCCAGCAGCTTAGGAGACAGCTATGGCTACACCTTC.

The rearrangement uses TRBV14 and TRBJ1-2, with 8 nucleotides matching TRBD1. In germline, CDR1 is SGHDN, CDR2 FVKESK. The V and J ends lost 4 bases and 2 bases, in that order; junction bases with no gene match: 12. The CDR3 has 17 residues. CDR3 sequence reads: CASSLDRGDLLNYGYTF. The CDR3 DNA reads TGTGCCAGCAGCCTCGACAGGGGCGATTTATTAAACTATGGCTACACCTTC.

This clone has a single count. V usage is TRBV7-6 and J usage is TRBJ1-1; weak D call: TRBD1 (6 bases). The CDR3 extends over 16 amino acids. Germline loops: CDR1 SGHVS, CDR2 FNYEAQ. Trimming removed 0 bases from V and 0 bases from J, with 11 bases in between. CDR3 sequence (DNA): TGTGCCAGCAGCTTAGCTTGGGGGGGCATGAACACTGAAGCTTTCTTT. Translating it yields CASSLAWGGMNTEAFF.

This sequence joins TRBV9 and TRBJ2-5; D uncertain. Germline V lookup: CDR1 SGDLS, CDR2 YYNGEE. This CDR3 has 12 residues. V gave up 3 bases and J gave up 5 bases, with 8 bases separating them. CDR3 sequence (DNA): TGTGCCAGCAGCGCCGCGGAGGAGACCCAGTACTTC. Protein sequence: CASSAAEETQYF.